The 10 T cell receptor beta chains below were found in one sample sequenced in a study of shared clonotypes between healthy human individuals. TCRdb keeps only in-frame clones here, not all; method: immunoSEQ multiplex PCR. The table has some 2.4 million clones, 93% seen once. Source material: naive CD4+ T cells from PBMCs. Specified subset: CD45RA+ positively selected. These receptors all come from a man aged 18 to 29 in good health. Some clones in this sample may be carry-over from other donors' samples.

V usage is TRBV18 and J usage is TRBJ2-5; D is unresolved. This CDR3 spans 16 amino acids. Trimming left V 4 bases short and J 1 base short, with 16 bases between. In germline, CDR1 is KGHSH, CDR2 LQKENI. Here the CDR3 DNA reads TGTGCCAGCTCACGGGTTCACGGAGTGGGCCAAGAGACCCAGTACTTC. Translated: CASSRVHGVGQETQYF.

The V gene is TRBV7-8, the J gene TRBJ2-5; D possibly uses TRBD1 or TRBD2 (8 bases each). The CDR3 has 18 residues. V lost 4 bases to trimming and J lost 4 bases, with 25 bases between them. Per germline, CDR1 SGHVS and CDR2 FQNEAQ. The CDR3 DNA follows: TGTGCCAGCAGCTCCACAGGGGGGGGAGCGGGAGCGGGAGAGACCCAGTACTTC. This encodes CASSSTGGGAGAGETQYF.

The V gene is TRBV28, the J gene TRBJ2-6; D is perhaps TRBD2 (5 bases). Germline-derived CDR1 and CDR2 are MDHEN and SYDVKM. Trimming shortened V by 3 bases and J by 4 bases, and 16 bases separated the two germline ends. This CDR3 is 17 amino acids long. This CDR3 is CASSFLGSLTGANVLTF. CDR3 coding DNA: TGTGCCAGCAGTTTTTTGGGGAGTCTCACCGGGGCCAACGTCCTGACTTTC.

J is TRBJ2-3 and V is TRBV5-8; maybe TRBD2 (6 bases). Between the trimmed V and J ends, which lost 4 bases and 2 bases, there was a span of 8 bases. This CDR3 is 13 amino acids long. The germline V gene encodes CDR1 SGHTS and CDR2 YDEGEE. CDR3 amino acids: CASSRTTTDTQYF. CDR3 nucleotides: TGTGCCAGCAGCCGGACTACCACAGATACGCAGTATTTT.

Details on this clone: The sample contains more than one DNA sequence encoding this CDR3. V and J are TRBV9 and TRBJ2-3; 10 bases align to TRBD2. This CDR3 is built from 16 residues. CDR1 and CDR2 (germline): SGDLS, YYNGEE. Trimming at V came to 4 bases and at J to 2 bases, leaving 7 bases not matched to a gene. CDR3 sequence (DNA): TGTGCCAGCAGCCCACGGACTAGCGGCCTCACAGATACGCAGTATTTT. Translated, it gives CASSPRTSGLTDTQYF.

CDR3 residues: CASTRVVSTDTQYF. The DNA of the CDR3 is TGTGCCAGCACTCGAGTAGTTAGCACAGATACGCAGTATTTT. The chain carries TRBV6-1 and TRBJ2-3; D is undetermined. The length of the CDR3 is 14 residues. Trimming pared 7 bases from V and 0 bases from J, leaving 11 bases between. Germline lookup yields CDR1 MNHNS and CDR2 SASEGT.

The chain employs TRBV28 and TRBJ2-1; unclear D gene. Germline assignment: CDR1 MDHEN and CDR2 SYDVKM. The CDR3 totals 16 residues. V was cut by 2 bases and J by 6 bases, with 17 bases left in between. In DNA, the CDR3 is TGTGCCAGCAGTTTAACGAGGCGGCTAGGAAGCAATGAGCAGTTCTTC. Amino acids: CASSLTRRLGSNEQFF. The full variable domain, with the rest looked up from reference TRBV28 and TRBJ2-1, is DVKVTQSSRYLVKRTGEKVFLECVQDMDHENMFWYRQDPGLGLRLIYFSYDVKMKEKGDIPEGYSVSREKKERFSLILESASTNQTSMYLCASSLTRRLGSNEQFFGPGTRLTVL.

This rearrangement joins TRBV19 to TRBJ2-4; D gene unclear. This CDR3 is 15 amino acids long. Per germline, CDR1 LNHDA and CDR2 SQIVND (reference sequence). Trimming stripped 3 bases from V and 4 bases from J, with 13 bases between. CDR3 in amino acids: CASSIPYPGKNIQYF. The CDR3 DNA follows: TGTGCCAGTAGTATTCCCTATCCGGGTAAAAACATTCAGTACTTC.

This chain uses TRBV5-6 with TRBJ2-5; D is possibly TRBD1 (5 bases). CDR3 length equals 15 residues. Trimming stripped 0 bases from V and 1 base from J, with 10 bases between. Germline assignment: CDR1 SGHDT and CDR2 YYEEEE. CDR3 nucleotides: TGTGCCAGCAGCTTGGGACAGCCAACCCAAGAGACCCAGTACTTC. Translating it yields CASSLGQPTQETQYF. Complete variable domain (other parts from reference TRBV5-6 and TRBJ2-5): DAGVTQSPTHLIKTRGQQVTLRCSPKSGHDTVSWYQQALGQGPQFIFQYYEEEERQRGNFPDRFSGHQFPNYSSELNVNALLLGDSALYLCASSLGQPTQETQYFGPGTRLLVL.

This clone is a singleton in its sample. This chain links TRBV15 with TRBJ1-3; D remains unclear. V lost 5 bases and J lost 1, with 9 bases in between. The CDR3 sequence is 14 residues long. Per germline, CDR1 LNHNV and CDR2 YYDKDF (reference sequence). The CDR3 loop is CATSFGLSGNTIYF. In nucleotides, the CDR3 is TGTGCCACCAGCTTCGGGCTTTCTGGAAACACCATATATTTT.